This TCR beta chain was captured in a study of cytomegalovirus exposure and HLA in healthy donors. Overall study context: Unique TCRs numbering about 85 million, obtained from HLA-typed donors, made up an early data release. The study, taken as a whole, reports: It was reported that TCR beta sequences correctly inferred the HLA-A and HLA-B alleles for most subjects. Cytomegalovirus association was assigned to 170 or so TCR beta chains. When analyzed later, a missense DCLRE1C variant was found to be linked to TCR beta V- and J-gene trimming.

V was clipped by 0 bases and J by 1 base, with 7 bases between them. CDR1 is LGHNA, CDR2 YNFKEQ, per germline. The CDR3 loop spans 14 amino acids. PCR employed 60 Vbeta and 13 Jbeta primers. Clones were read by immunoSEQ multiplex PCR, and TCRdb kept only the in-frame ones, dropping some. The sample holds about 140,000 clones, around 77% seen once. This clone showed up just a few times. Its antigen is unidentified. This receptor was identified in a man in his thirties or forties in good health and CMV-seronegative. The sequenced sample consisted of PBMCs. The genes are TRBV4-2 and TRBJ2-7; D not certain. CDR3 sequence (DNA): TGTGCCAGCAGCCAAGAACGAGCTTCCTACGAGCAGTACTTC. It specifies CASSQERASYEQYF.